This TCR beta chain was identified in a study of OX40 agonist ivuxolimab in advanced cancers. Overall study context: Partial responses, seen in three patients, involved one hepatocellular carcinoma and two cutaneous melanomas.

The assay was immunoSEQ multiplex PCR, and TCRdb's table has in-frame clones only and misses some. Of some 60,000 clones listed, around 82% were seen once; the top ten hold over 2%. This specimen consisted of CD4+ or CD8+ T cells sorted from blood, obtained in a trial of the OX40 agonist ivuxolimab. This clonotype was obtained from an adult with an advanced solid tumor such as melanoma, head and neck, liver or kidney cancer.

This CDR3 reads CASSVVGSDTQYF. The CDR3, as DNA: TGTGCCAGCAGCGTAGTAGGGTCAGATACGCAGTATTTT. This rearrangement joins TRBV9 to TRBJ2-3, with D uncertain. CDR3 length: 13 residues. Germline CDR1 SGDLS, CDR2 YYNGEE. Trimming took 0 bases from V and 4 from J, leaving 6 bases between them.